These 20 T cell receptor beta chains share one sample of origin, sequenced in a study of shared clonotypes between healthy human individuals. The repertoire was sequenced with immunoSEQ multiplex PCR; TCRdb's copy has only in-frame clones and lacks some. Among some 2,400,000 clones listed, more than 90% were seen once. Sequenced sample: naive CD4+ T cells sorted from blood. The subset is: CD45RA+ positively selected. Receptors originate from a man aged 18 to 29 in good health.

This clone was seen a single time. The genes are TRBV18 and TRBJ2-7, with 9 positions matching TRBD1. V shed 3 bases, J shed 0 bases, and the junction held 6 bases outside the gene matches. The CDR3 has 16 amino acids. The germline gives CDR1 KGHSH, CDR2 LQKENI. In nucleotides, the CDR3 is TGTGCCAGCTCACCGATCTCGGGACAGGGCTCCTACGAGCAGTACTTC. It translates to CASSPISGQGSYEQYF.

Remarks on this clone: The same CDR3 can be traced to other DNA sequences in this sample. The chain joins TRBV7-2 to TRBJ2-2, with TRBD1 matching over 8 bases. The CDR3 is made up of 16 amino acids. CDR1 and CDR2 from the germline V gene are SGHTA and FQGNSA. The trim removed 5 bases at V and 0 bases at J, leaving 5 bases unmatched. The DNA for the CDR3 is TGTGCCAGCAGCCCGAGACAGGGGACGAACACCGGGGAGCTGTTTTTT. Its protein product is CASSPRQGTNTGELFF.

This clone was detected once. The chain is built from TRBV6-5 and TRBJ1-5; D unresolved. The CDR3 totals 12 residues. Germline V CDR1 and CDR2: MNHEY, SVGAGI. The CDR3 nucleotides are TGTCCGCCCCGGGGTGGCAATCAGCCCCAGCATTTT. This encodes CPPRGGNQPQHF.

The chain carries TRBV2 and TRBJ2-5; no definite D call. The V and J ends lost 11 bases and 0 bases respectively, with 7 bases between them. The germline V gene has CDR1 SNHLY and CDR2 FYNNEI. This CDR3 comprises 11 residues. In DNA form, the CDR3 reads TGTGCCGTTGGGAACCAAGAGACCCAGTACTTC. Translation gives CAVGNQETQYF.

This clone was seen only once. The chain recombines TRBV5-1 with TRBJ2-3; 8 nucleotides agree with TRBD2. Germline assignment: CDR1 SGHRS and CDR2 YFSETQ. Germline trimming cut 6 bases from V and 3 bases from J; bases unmatched to any gene: 12. This CDR3 region has 16 residues. The DNA of the CDR3 is TGCGCCAGCACCGAGGGCGGGGGGCCCAATACAGATACGCAGTATTTT. Its translation: CASTEGGGPNTDTQYF.

The chain links TRBV27 to TRBJ2-7, with a tentative D call TRBD1 (6 bases). The length of the CDR3 is 13 residues. With 2 bases removed from V and 4 bases from J, the gap between germline ends came to 9 bases. Germline values: CDR1 MNHEY, CDR2 SMNVEV (reference sequence). This chain's CDR3 is CASSLNRAYEQYF. CDR3 sequence (DNA): TGTGCCAGCAGTTTAAACAGGGCGTACGAGCAGTACTTC.

The chain joins TRBV4-1 to TRBJ2-1; 10 nucleotides align to TRBD2. This CDR3 comprises 19 residues. The germline CDR1 and CDR2 sequences are MGHRA and YSYEKL. V lost 0 bases to trimming and J lost 9 bases; unmatched junction nucleotides: 17. This CDR3 reads CASSQEATAGGPPFTEQFF. CDR3 coding DNA: TGCGCCAGCAGCCAAGAGGCGACAGCGGGAGGGCCTCCCTTTACTGAGCAGTTCTTC.

The rearrangement joins TRBV5-1 to TRBJ2-5, with D possibly being TRBD2 (5 bases). There are 16 residues in the CDR3. The V end lost 0 bases, the J end lost 1 base, and 13 bases lay between the germline ends. Germline V gene sequence: CDR1 SGHRS, CDR2 YFSETQ. CDR3 amino acids: CASSLAEGSAQETQYF. DNA for the CDR3: TGCGCCAGCAGCTTGGCCGAGGGTAGCGCCCAAGAGACCCAGTACTTC.

V gene TRBV5-1 combines with J gene TRBJ1-2; D gene unclear. Germline CDR1 SGHRS, CDR2 YFSETQ. The length of the CDR3 is 16 residues. The V end was cut by 0 bases, the J end by 6 bases, with 18 bases between. This CDR3 is CASSLAGYPLLNGYTF. DNA for the CDR3: TGCGCCAGCAGCTTGGCTGGGTATCCTCTATTAAATGGCTACACCTTC.

This chain links TRBV4-1 with TRBJ2-2, with 7 bases aligning to TRBD1. After removal of 3 bases from V and 0 bases from J, the junction contained 10 bases not matched to a gene. CDR1 and CDR2 from the germline V gene are MGHRA and YSYEKL. There are 18 residues in the CDR3. The CDR3 region has the DNA TGCGCCAGCAGCCAGCCGCCAGCCGGGACAGCGAACACCGGGGAGCTGTTTTTT. As protein: CASSQPPAGTANTGELFF.

The J gene is TRBJ2-1, the V gene TRBV6-1; 8 bases fit TRBD1. The germline V gene encodes CDR1 MNHNS and CDR2 SASEGT. V trimming: 2 bases; J trimming: 8 bases; junction bases outside the gene matches: 5. The length of the CDR3 is 14 residues. The CDR3 DNA follows: TGTGCCAGCAGTGAACAGGGGGCTATCTATGAGCAGTTCTTC. This translates into CASSEQGAIYEQFF.

Turning to this clone: The same CDR3 is also encoded by other DNA sequences in this sample. The rearrangement links TRBV5-1 to TRBJ1-4, with D tentatively TRBD1 (6 bases). CDR1 SGHRS and CDR2 YFSETQ come from the germline V gene. V dropped 0 bases and J dropped 5 bases, with 11 bases sitting between them. CDR3 length equals 15 residues. CDR3 DNA: TGCGCCAGCAGCTTGGAGGGGGGATTAAATGAAAAACTGTTTTTT. Its translation: CASSLEGGLNEKLFF.

This rearrangement joins TRBV28 to TRBJ1-5, with D tentatively TRBD1 (6 bases). The germline V and J ends were trimmed by 4 bases and 0 bases, with 10 bases remaining between them. CDR3 size: 15 residues. From germline, CDR1 is MDHEN and CDR2 SYDVKM. The CDR3 DNA reads as TGTGCCAGCAGTTGGACAGTGAATAGCAATCAGCCCCAGCATTTT. Its translation: CASSWTVNSNQPQHF.

The count of this clone is one. The chain is built from TRBV5-1 and TRBJ2-3; 10 nucleotides match TRBD2. The CDR3 is 15 residues long. V dropped 2 bases and J dropped 4; count of bases not matched to a gene: 4. Germline V gene sequence: CDR1 SGHRS, CDR2 YFSETQ. This chain's CDR3 is CASSLQAGGADTQYF. The CDR3 bases are TGCGCCAGCAGCTTACAAGCGGGAGGGGCAGATACGCAGTATTTT.

This chain uses TRBV7-9 with TRBJ2-7; 7 bases are shared with TRBD1. Germline assignment: CDR1 SEHNR and CDR2 FQNEAQ (reference sequence). The CDR3 runs to 14 residues. The J segment lost 6 bases and the V segment lost 3 bases, leaving 8 bases of the junction unmatched. The chain's CDR3 is CASSFTNTGVEQYF. Here the CDR3 DNA reads TGTGCCAGCAGCTTTACTAATACAGGGGTCGAGCAGTACTTC.

V usage is TRBV20-1 and J usage is TRBJ2-1; no clear D. The CDR3 loop spans 10 amino acids. Germline V CDR1 and CDR2: DFQATT, SNEGSKA (reference sequence). V shed 6 bases and J shed 6 bases, with 6 bases lying between them. The CDR3 DNA sequence: TGCAGTGCCGTCGCCAATGAGCAGTTCTTC. Protein sequence: CSAVANEQFF.

This clone was observed a single time. The final CDR3 position lacks the conserved phenylalanine or tryptophan, pointing to a likely read error. Because the CDR3's place on the DNA is in doubt, the DNA is left out and the CDR3 is given as listed by TCRdb. V and J are TRBV4-3 and TRBJ2-2; the table's D call of TRBD2 was not tested on the DNA. Looked up from germline, CDR1 is LGHNA and CDR2 is YSLEER. Termini included, the CDR3 measures 15 amino acids. Here the CDR3 reads CASSQVGAGTDDLFL.

The chain combines TRBV7-6 with TRBJ2-7; 7 bases are shared with TRBD1. The CDR3 length is 13 residues. Losses at the gene ends were 9 bases for V and 6 bases for J; bases not matched to a gene: 11. Germline assignment: CDR1 SGHVS and CDR2 FNYEAQ. The CDR3 region has the DNA TGTGCCAGTCAGGTACTAGGGGGCGGCGAGCAGTACTTC. Translating gives CASQVLGGGEQYF.

The rearrangement uses TRBV2 and TRBJ1-1; possibly TRBD1 for D (5 bases). V was trimmed by 7 bases and J by 6 bases, leaving 15 bases between them. CDR3 length equals 13 residues. Germline CDR1 is SNHLY and CDR2 is FYNNEI. The CDR3 sequence: CASIEQGPSEAFF. The CDR3 DNA is TGTGCCAGCATAGAGCAGGGCCCTTCTGAAGCTTTCTTT.

V is TRBV2 and J is TRBJ2-3; tentative D call: TRBD2 (6 bases). CDR1 and CDR2 from the germline V gene are SNHLY and FYNNEI. CDR3 length: 17 residues. With 6 bases removed from V and 4 bases from J, the gap between germline ends came to 23 bases. The CDR3 loop reads CASRRGMGGLGADTQYF. Written as DNA, the CDR3 is TGTGCCAGCAGGAGGGGCATGGGAGGCTTGGGGGCAGATACGCAGTATTTT.